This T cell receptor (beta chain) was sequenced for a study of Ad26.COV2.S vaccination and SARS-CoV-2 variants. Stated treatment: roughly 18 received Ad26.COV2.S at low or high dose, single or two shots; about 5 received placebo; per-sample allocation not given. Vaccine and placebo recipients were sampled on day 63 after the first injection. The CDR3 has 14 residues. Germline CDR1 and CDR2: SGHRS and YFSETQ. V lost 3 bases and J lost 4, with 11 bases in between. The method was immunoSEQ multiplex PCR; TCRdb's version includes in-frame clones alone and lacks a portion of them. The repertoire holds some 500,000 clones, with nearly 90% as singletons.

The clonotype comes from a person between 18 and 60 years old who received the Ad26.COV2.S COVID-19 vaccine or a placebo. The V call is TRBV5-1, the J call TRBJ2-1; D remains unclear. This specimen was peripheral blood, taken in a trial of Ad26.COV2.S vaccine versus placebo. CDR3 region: CASSSGGLYNEQFF. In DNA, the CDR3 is TGCGCCAGCAGCTCCGGCGGTCTTTACAATGAGCAGTTCTTC.